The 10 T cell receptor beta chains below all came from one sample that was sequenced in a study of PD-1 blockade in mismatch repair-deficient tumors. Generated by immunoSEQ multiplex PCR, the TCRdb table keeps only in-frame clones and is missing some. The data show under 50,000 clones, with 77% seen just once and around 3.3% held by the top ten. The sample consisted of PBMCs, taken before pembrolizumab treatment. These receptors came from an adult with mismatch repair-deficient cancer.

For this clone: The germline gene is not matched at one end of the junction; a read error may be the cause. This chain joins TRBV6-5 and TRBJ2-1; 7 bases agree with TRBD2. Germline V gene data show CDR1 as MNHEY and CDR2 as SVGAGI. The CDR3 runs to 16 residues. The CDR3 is CASSHSGGRYYNEQFF. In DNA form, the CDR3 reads TGTGCCAGCAGTCACTCCGGGGGGAGGTACTACAATGAGCAGTTCTTC.

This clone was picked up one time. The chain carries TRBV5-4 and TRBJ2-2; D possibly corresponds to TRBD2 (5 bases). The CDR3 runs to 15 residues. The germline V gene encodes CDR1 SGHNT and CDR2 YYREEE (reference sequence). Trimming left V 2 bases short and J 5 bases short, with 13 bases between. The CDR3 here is CASSFPDRGTGELFF. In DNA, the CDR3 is TGTGCCAGCAGCTTTCCCGACCGGGGTACCGGGGAGCTGTTTTTT.

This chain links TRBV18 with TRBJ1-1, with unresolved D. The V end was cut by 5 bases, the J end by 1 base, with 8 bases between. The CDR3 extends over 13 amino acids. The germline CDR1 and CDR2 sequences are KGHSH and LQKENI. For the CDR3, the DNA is TGTGCCAGCTCAAGCGACGGGAACACTGAAGCTTTCTTT. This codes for CASSSDGNTEAFF.

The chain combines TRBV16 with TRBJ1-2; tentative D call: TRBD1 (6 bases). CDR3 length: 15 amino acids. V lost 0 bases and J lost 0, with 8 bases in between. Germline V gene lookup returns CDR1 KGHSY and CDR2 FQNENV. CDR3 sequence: CASSQSEGANYGYTF. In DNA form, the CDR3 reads TGTGCCAGCAGCCAATCGGAGGGGGCTAACTATGGCTACACCTTC.

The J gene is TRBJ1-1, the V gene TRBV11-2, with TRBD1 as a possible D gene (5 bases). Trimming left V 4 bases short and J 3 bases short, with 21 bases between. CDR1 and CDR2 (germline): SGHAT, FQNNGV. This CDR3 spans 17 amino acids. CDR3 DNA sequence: TGTGCCAGCAGCTCCCTTCCAGACCCAGCGGGGGACACTGAAGCTTTCTTT. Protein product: CASSSLPDPAGDTEAFF.

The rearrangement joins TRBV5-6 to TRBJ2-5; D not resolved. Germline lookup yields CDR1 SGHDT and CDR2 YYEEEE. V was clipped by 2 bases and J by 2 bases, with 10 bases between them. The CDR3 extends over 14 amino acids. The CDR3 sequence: CASSLGSAQETQYF. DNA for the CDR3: TGTGCCAGCAGCTTAGGAAGCGCTCAAGAGACCCAGTACTTC.

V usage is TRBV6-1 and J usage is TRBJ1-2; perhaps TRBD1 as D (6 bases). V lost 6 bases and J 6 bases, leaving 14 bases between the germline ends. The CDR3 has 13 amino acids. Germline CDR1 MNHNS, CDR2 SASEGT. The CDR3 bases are TGTGCCAGCAGAATCGATGGACAGAATGGCTACACCTTC. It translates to CASRIDGQNGYTF.

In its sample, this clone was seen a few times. The CDR3 coding sequence is TGCGCCAGCAGCCAAGCTGGGCTTAACGAGCAGTTCTTC. This encodes CASSQAGLNEQFF. The V call is TRBV4-1, the J call TRBJ2-1; D unclear. In germline, CDR1 is MGHRA, CDR2 YSYEKL. The CDR3 length is 13 residues. The V and J ends lost 1 base and 10 bases respectively, with 11 bases between them.

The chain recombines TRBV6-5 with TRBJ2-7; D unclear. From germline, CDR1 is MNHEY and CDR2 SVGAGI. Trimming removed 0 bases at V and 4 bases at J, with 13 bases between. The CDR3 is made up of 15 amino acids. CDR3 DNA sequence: TGTGCCAGCAGTTACTCCCTGACAAATATTTACGAGCAGTACTTC. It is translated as CASSYSLTNIYEQYF.

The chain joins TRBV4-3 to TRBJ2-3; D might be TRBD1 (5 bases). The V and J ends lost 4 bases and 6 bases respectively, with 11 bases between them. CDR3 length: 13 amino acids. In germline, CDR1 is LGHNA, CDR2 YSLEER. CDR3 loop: CASSLSPGDTQYF. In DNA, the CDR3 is TGCGCCAGCAGCCTTTCTCCAGGGGATACGCAGTATTTT.